This entry features one T cell receptor beta chain sequence. What it binds is unknown. Different DNA sequences within this sample yield the same CDR3. The V and J ends lost 0 bases and 4 bases, in that order; junction bases with no gene match: 2. The CDR3 is made up of 14 amino acids. Germline values: CDR1 KGHSH, CDR2 LQKENI. The data belong to a study of shared clonotypes between healthy human individuals. Study findings and constraints: In the sorted subsets, rarefaction showed sequencing was incomplete despite large depth.

The repertoire was sequenced with immunoSEQ multiplex PCR; TCRdb's copy has only in-frame clones and lacks some. The table records a few million clones, roughly 95% of them present only once. The sequencing input was naive CD4+ T cells sorted from blood. Sample subset: CD45RA+ positively selected. The source of this sequence is a man aged 18 to 30 in good health. The chain recombines TRBV18 with TRBJ2-5; TRBD1 matches 7 bases. The CDR3 reads CASSPPAGGETQYF. The CDR3 DNA follows: TGTGCCAGCTCACCACCGGCAGGGGGAGAGACCCAGTACTTC.